A single sample is the source of the 32 T cell receptor beta chains below, sequenced in a study of cytomegalovirus exposure and HLA in healthy donors. 13 Jbeta primers and 60 Vbeta primers were used for the PCR. The method was immunoSEQ multiplex PCR; TCRdb's version includes in-frame clones alone and lacks a portion of them. The sample has 150,000 to 200,000 clones; around four fifths are singletons. Sequencing used PBMCs. The receptor set was obtained from a woman between 45 and 65 years old in good health and CMV-seropositive.

The chain links TRBV5-6 to TRBJ1-3; weak D call: TRBD1 (6 bases). V lost 1 base and J 4 bases, leaving 9 bases between the germline ends. This CDR3 is built from 14 residues. Germline loops: CDR1 SGHDT, CDR2 YYEEEE. The CDR3 nucleotides are TGTGCCAGCAGCTTGTGGACAGCCGGAAACACCATATATTTT. Its protein is CASSLWTAGNTIYF.

The chain couples TRBV5-1 to TRBJ1-6; 8 bases map to TRBD1. Trimming cost V 0 bases and J 6 bases; bases outside gene matches: 11. There are 18 residues in the CDR3. Germline-derived CDR1 and CDR2 are SGHRS and YFSETQ. This CDR3 reads CASSLGQGPAGFNSPLHF. CDR3 bases: TGCGCCAGCAGCTTGGGACAGGGGCCGGCGGGGTTTAATTCACCCCTCCACTTT.

This clone was picked up one time. J is TRBJ1-2 and V is TRBV15, with D possibly matching TRBD1 (6 bases). Germline CDR1 LNHNV, CDR2 YYDKDF (reference sequence). V lost 0 bases, J lost 8 bases, and 19 bases lay in between. There are 16 residues in the CDR3. The CDR3 DNA is TGTGCCACCAGCAGAGATTCATCGGGTACGGGGGGCGGCTACACCTTC. Its translation is CATSRDSSGTGGGYTF.

This clone was recorded a few times. The chain carries TRBV7-9 and TRBJ2-3, with D maybe TRBD1 (6 bases). Deletions cut 5 bases from V and 3 bases from J, with 12 bases between. Germline CDR1 and CDR2: SEHNR and FQNEAQ (reference sequence). This CDR3 region has 14 residues. The CDR3 DNA reads as TGTGCCAGCAGCCGGGACATATCGACAGATACGCAGTATTTT. Amino acids: CASSRDISTDTQYF.

J is TRBJ2-7 and V is TRBV5-8; the match to TRBD1 covers 7 bases. The CDR3 has 14 residues. Germline V gene lookup returns CDR1 SGHTS and CDR2 YDEGEE. V dropped 2 bases and J dropped 5; count of bases not matched to a gene: 7. The CDR3 reads CASSLTRQGDEQYF. CDR3 nucleotide sequence: TGTGCCAGCAGCTTAACCCGACAGGGCGACGAGCAGTACTTC.

The table lists this clone with a count of one. V gene TRBV5-4 combines with J gene TRBJ1-6, with 8 bases lining up with TRBD1. Per the germline V gene, CDR1 is SGHNT and CDR2 is YYREEE (reference sequence). CDR3 length equals 14 residues. The V segment lost 4 bases and the J segment 13 bases; nucleotides outside the gene matches: 10. The CDR3: CASSLDRVRAPLHF. The CDR3 DNA reads TGTGCCAGCAGCCTGGACAGGGTAAGGGCTCCCCTCCACTTT. The whole variable domain, filled in from reference TRBV5-4 and TRBJ1-6, reads ETGVTQSPTHLIKTRGQQVTLRCSSQSGHNTVSWYQQALGQGPQFIFQYYREEENGRGNFPPRFSGLQFPNYSSELNVNALELDDSALYLCASSLDRVRAPLHFGNGTRLTVT.

This chain links TRBV30 with TRBJ1-2, with D perhaps matching TRBD1 (5 bases). Germline V gene lookup returns CDR1 GTSNPN and CDR2 SVGIG (reference sequence). This CDR3 region has 15 residues. Trimming shortened V by 5 bases and J by 4 bases, and 20 bases separated the two germline ends. CDR3 residues: CAWSHPGRAGYGYTF. For the CDR3, the DNA is TGTGCCTGGTCTCATCCCGGCAGGGCTGGCTATGGCTACACCTTC. The full variable domain, its missing parts supplied by reference TRBV30 and TRBJ1-2, is SQTIHQWPATLVQPVGSPLSLECTVEGTSNPNLYWYRQAAGRGLQLLFYSVGIGQISSEVPQNLSASRPQDRQFILSSKKLLLSDSGFYLCAWSHPGRAGYGYTFGSGTRLTVV.

This clone is a singleton in its sample. The chain links TRBV4-1 to TRBJ2-1; D not resolved. CDR3 size: 13 residues. V shed 2 bases and J shed 6 bases, with 8 bases lying between them. The V gene's germline CDR1 is MGHRA and CDR2 YSYEKL. The CDR3 region has the DNA TGCGCCAGCAGCCAATCACAGTTCAATGAGCAGTTCTTC. It yields the protein CASSQSQFNEQFF.

The chain employs TRBV5-1 and TRBJ2-5; 14 positions agree with TRBD2. The ends lost 5 bases at V and 2 bases at J; junction bases unmatched: 8. The CDR3 spans 17 residues. Germline CDR1 and CDR2: SGHRS and YFSETQ. The CDR3 bases are TGCGCCAGCAGATCCGGGACTAGCGGGGGCTCACAAGAGACCCAGTACTTC. This sequence encodes CASRSGTSGGSQETQYF. The entire variable domain, with the rest obtained from reference TRBV5-1 and TRBJ2-5, is as follows: KAGVTQTPRYLIKTRGQQVTLSCSPISGHRSVSWYQQTPGQGLQFLFEYFSETQRNKGNFPGRFSGRQFSNSRSEMNVSTLELGDSALYLCASRSGTSGGSQETQYFGPGTRLLVL.

The rearrangement joins TRBV27 to TRBJ2-1, with 7 bases matching TRBD1. Trimming at V came to 2 bases and at J to 1 base, leaving 11 bases not matched to a gene. The germline CDR1 and CDR2 sequences are MNHEY and SMNVEV (reference sequence). This CDR3 is 18 amino acids long. The CDR3 sequence: CASSLRQGGDLSYNEQFF. The DNA for the CDR3 is TGTGCCAGCAGTTTACGGCAAGGGGGCGACCTTTCCTACAATGAGCAGTTCTTC.

The V and J genes are TRBV5-1 and TRBJ2-5, with TRBD2 matching 7 bases. Germline trimming cut 3 bases from V and 1 base from J; bases unmatched to any gene: 9. Per germline, CDR1 SGHRS and CDR2 YFSETQ. This CDR3 region has 16 residues. Here the CDR3 reads CASSSKSLAFQETQYF. The DNA for the CDR3 is TGCGCCAGCAGCTCGAAATCACTAGCGTTCCAAGAGACCCAGTACTTC.

The chain recombines TRBV14 with TRBJ2-2; 7 bases line up with TRBD1. Germline trimming cut 3 bases from V and 4 bases from J; bases unmatched to any gene: 11. The CDR3 contains 17 residues. CDR1 and CDR2 from the germline V gene are SGHDN and FVKESK. The CDR3 DNA is TGTGCCAGCAGCCATTTCCGGGACAGCTCCGTCACCGGGGAGCTGTTTTTT. It is translated as CASSHFRDSSVTGELFF.

This rearrangement joins TRBV5-4 to TRBJ1-1; no clear D. Germline loops: CDR1 SGHNT, CDR2 YYREEE (reference sequence). Between the trimmed V and J ends, which lost 2 bases and 5 bases, there was a span of 13 bases. The CDR3 has 14 amino acids. The CDR3 DNA is TGTGCCAGCAGCTTAACAGCCGCGGGGACTGAAGCTTTCTTT. Protein product: CASSLTAAGTEAFF.

The V call is TRBV18, the J call TRBJ1-3; 8 nucleotides match TRBD1. Germline loops: CDR1 KGHSH, CDR2 LQKENI. V shed 6 bases and J 7 bases; nucleotides not matched to a gene: 5. CDR3 length: 13 amino acids. CDR3: CASSGDRRNTIYF. CDR3 DNA: TGTGCCAGCTCGGGGGACAGGCGGAACACCATATATTTT. The whole variable domain, remainder taken from reference TRBV18 and TRBJ1-3, is NAGVMQNPRHLVRRRGQEARLRCSPMKGHSHVYWYRQLPEEGLKFMVYLQKENIIDESGMPKERFSAEFPKEGPSILRIQQVVRGDSAAYFCASSGDRRNTIYFGEGSWLTVV.

This chain joins TRBV19 and TRBJ1-1; D may be TRBD1 (6 bases). Per the germline V gene, CDR1 is LNHDA and CDR2 is SQIVND (reference sequence). This CDR3 has 14 amino acids. V was pared by 10 bases and J by 0 bases, with 15 bases between. CDR3 DNA sequence: TGTGCCACAACGTTCGGACAGCTGAACACTGAAGCTTTCTTT. This codes for CATTFGQLNTEAFF. Full variable domain (remainder filled in from reference TRBV19 and TRBJ1-1): DGGITQSPKYLFRKEGQNVTLSCEQNLNHDAMYWYRQDPGQGLRLIYYSQIVNDFQKGDIAEGYSVSREKKESFPLTVTSAQKNPTAFYLCATTFGQLNTEAFFGQGTRLTVV.

J is TRBJ2-3 and V is TRBV2; 13 bases are a match to TRBD2. J gave up 2 bases and V 6 bases, and 8 bases lay outside the gene matches. Germline CDR1 SNHLY, CDR2 FYNNEI. This CDR3 has 17 residues. The chain's CDR3 is CASRTRTSGGSTDTQYF. The CDR3 DNA reads as TGTGCCAGCAGAACCAGGACTAGCGGGGGTTCCACAGATACGCAGTATTTT.

V is TRBV6-1 and J is TRBJ2-7; D is unclear. Germline V lookup: CDR1 MNHNS, CDR2 SASEGT. CDR3 size: 12 residues. Deletions cut 7 bases from V and 4 bases from J, with 11 bases between. The CDR3 region has the DNA TGTGCCAGCACAGTTACCCGTTACGAGCAGTACTTC. It specifies CASTVTRYEQYF.

The V call is TRBV6-1, the J call TRBJ1-6; 10 nucleotides agree with TRBD1. This CDR3 has 14 amino acids. Germline V lookup: CDR1 MNHNS, CDR2 SASEGT. J was trimmed by 7 bases and V by 5 bases; bases with no gene match: 2. The CDR3, as DNA: TGTGCCAGCAGTCCGGGACAGGGGAATTCACCCCTCCACTTT. Its translation: CASSPGQGNSPLHF.

This chain links TRBV5-1 with TRBJ1-1; weak D call: TRBD1 (6 bases). There are 15 residues in the CDR3. Trimming cost V 6 bases and J 1 base, with 16 bases left between them. CDR1 and CDR2 from the germline V gene are SGHRS and YFSETQ. Here the CDR3 DNA reads TGCGCCAGCAATTCCGGGGACAACGAGAACACTGAAGCTTTCTTT. This codes for CASNSGDNENTEAFF.

The gene calls are TRBV7-7 and TRBJ2-5, with a possible D match to TRBD2 (5 bases). The closer fit of TRBJ2-7 to the DNA end suggests the J call may be wrong. Germline V gene data show CDR1 as SSHAT and CDR2 as FNYEAQ (reference sequence). This CDR3 region has 13 residues. CDR3 coding DNA: TGTGCCAGCAGCTCCTCGGACTTTTCCGAGCAGTACTTC. Its protein is CASSSSDFSEQYF.

This clone was observed once. The chain combines TRBV7-9 with TRBJ1-4; D is perhaps TRBD1 (5 bases). The germline V gene encodes CDR1 SEHNR and CDR2 FQNEAQ (reference sequence). The CDR3 runs to 15 residues. Trimming cost V 5 bases and J 2 bases, with 12 bases left between them. As DNA, the CDR3 is TGTGCCAGCAGCCCGCGGGGCGCGACTAATGAAAAACTGTTTTTT. It yields the protein CASSPRGATNEKLFF.

For this clone: At the DNA level, this CDR3 is encoded by other sequences in the same sample as well. The V and J genes are TRBV9 and TRBJ1-2; D not certain. Deletions cut 0 bases from V and 2 bases from J, with 8 bases between. The CDR3 is 14 residues long. Germline assignment: CDR1 SGDLS and CDR2 YYNGEE. This CDR3 reads CASSVAAANYGYTF. The DNA of the CDR3 is TGTGCCAGCAGCGTAGCCGCAGCGAACTATGGCTACACCTTC.

The V and J genes are TRBV9 and TRBJ2-2, with 9 bases fitting TRBD1. Trimming at V came to 5 bases and at J to 4 bases, leaving 9 bases not matched to a gene. In germline, CDR1 is SGDLS, CDR2 YYNGEE. The CDR3 totals 16 residues. In nucleotides, the CDR3 is TGTGCCAGCAGTGTAAACAGGGGGCAGGTCACCGGGGAGCTGTTTTTT. Translating it yields CASSVNRGQVTGELFF.

CDR3 loop: CASSLSGSSSYEQYF. The CDR3 DNA sequence: TGTGCCAGCAGCCTTTCGGGGTCAAGCTCCTACGAGCAGTACTTC. The chain joins TRBV27 to TRBJ2-7; tentatively, D is TRBD2 (5 bases). V gave up 6 bases and J gave up 0 bases, with 15 bases separating them. Looked up from germline, CDR1 is MNHEY and CDR2 is SMNVEV (reference sequence). The CDR3 consists of 15 residues.

This chain joins TRBV12-5 and TRBJ2-1, with D possibly matching TRBD1 (6 bases). Germline loops: CDR1 LGHNT, CDR2 FRNRAP. The ends were cut back, 1 base at V and 10 bases at J, with 38 bases in the middle. This CDR3 comprises 22 residues. The CDR3 region has the DNA TGTGCTAGTGGTTTGGATTTGGCTGGACAGATTTCCCCGTCCTTTCAGGAAATGGAGCAGTTCTTC. Protein sequence: CASGLDLAGQISPSFQEMEQFF.

The table lists this clone with a count of one. The chain couples TRBV7-9 to TRBJ2-2, with TRBD2 identical over 7 bases. The CDR3 is 16 amino acids. Germline V gene sequence: CDR1 SEHNR, CDR2 FQNEAQ (reference sequence). The V and J ends lost 3 bases and 0 bases, in that order; junction bases with no gene match: 4. The CDR3 DNA is TGTGCCAGCAGCTTTAAGCGGGGTTCGAACACCGGGGAGCTGTTTTTT. The encoded protein is CASSFKRGSNTGELFF. Drawing the rest from reference TRBV7-9 and TRBJ2-2, the complete variable domain is DTGVSQNPRHKITKRGQNVTFRCDPISEHNRLYWYRQTLGQGPEFLTYFQNEAQLEKSRLLSDRFSAERPKGSFSTLEIQRTEQGDSAMYLCASSFKRGSNTGELFFGEGSRLTVL.

V is TRBV18 and J is TRBJ2-5; TRBD2 matches at 10 bases. CDR3 length: 16 residues. The J segment lost 5 bases and the V segment lost 2 bases, leaving 8 bases of the junction unmatched. Germline-derived CDR1 and CDR2 are KGHSH and LQKENI. The CDR3 region has the DNA TGTGCCAGCTCACCAAAGGCGAGCGGGGGGGCTGAGACCCAGTACTTC. It translates to CASSPKASGGAETQYF.

The chain uses TRBV7-9 and TRBJ2-3; D is uncertain. V dropped 5 bases and J dropped 2 bases, with 14 bases sitting between them. The germline V gene has CDR1 SEHNR and CDR2 FQNEAQ (reference sequence). This CDR3 has 15 amino acids. CDR3 sequence: CASSPRGSPTDTQYF. DNA of the CDR3: TGTGCCAGCAGCCCCAGAGGAAGCCCCACAGATACGCAGTATTTT.

This chain uses TRBV11-1 with TRBJ1-4; D is undetermined. From germline, CDR1 is SGHAT and CDR2 FQDESV (reference sequence). The CDR3 runs 13 residues. V dropped 0 bases and J dropped 8 bases, with 7 bases sitting between them. This CDR3 reads CASSLAQSEKLFF. The CDR3 DNA sequence: TGTGCCAGCAGCTTAGCCCAGTCGGAAAAACTGTTTTTT.

The table lists this clone with a few counts. This chain uses TRBV7-3 with TRBJ2-5, with D hard to call. Looked up from germline, CDR1 is SGHTA and CDR2 is FQGTGA. The CDR3 spans 13 residues. V lost 4 bases to trimming and J lost 4 bases, with 10 bases between them. This chain's CDR3 is CASSSFVLETQYF. The CDR3 nucleotides are TGTGCCAGCAGCTCTTTTGTCTTAGAGACCCAGTACTTC. Filled out from reference TRBV7-3 and TRBJ2-5, the complete variable domain reads GAGVSQTPSNKVTEKGKYVELRCDPISGHTALYWYRQSLGQGPEFLIYFQGTGAADDSGLPNDRFFAVRPEGSVSTLKIQRTERGDSAVYLCASSSFVLETQYFGPGTRLLVL.

V gene TRBV5-1 combines with J gene TRBJ2-7, with 11 bases identical to TRBD1. This CDR3 has 15 residues. The germline gives CDR1 SGHRS, CDR2 YFSETQ. Trimming at V came to 0 bases and at J to 5 bases, leaving 4 bases not matched to a gene. This CDR3 is CASSLVGQGADEQYF. The CDR3 DNA is TGCGCCAGCAGCTTGGTAGGACAGGGGGCCGACGAGCAGTACTTC.

This chain joins TRBV14 and TRBJ2-7, with TRBD2 matching 9 bases. The CDR3 is 16 amino acids. Germline CDR1 SGHDN, CDR2 FVKESK. Germline trimming cut 5 bases from V and 0 bases from J; bases unmatched to any gene: 8. CDR3 in DNA: TGTGCCAGCAGCAGTAATAGCGGGGGCTCCTCCTACGAGCAGTACTTC. It codes for CASSSNSGGSSYEQYF. The variable domain in full, completed from reference TRBV14 and TRBJ2-7, reads EAGVTQFPSHSVIEKGQTVTLRCDPISGHDNLYWYRRVMGKEIKFLLHFVKESKQDESGMPNNRFLAERTGGTYSTLKVQPAELEDSGVYFCASSSNSGGSSYEQYFGPGTRLTVT.